This passage covers 5 T cell receptor beta chains from one sample sequenced in a study of blood T cell repertoires in COVID-19. The data were produced by immunoSEQ multiplex PCR, yet TCRdb's version contains in-frame clones alone and is incomplete. The repertoire consists of around 35,000 clones, with roughly 90% occurring once and the leading ten covering 10% to 15%. Sequenced: peripheral blood. Source of these receptors: a human donor in a cohort sampled during active COVID-19.

This rearrangement joins TRBV10-3 to TRBJ1-3, with 8 bases identical to TRBD1. CDR3 size: 14 residues. V shed 6 bases and J 3 bases; nucleotides not matched to a gene: 4. Germline assignment: CDR1 ENHRY and CDR2 SYGVKD. The CDR3 DNA follows: TGTGCCATCAGCGAGACAGGGGTTGGAAACACCATATATTTT. Its protein is CAISETGVGNTIYF.

The chain is built from TRBV6-1 and TRBJ2-7; 8 nucleotides align to TRBD1. The V segment lost 3 bases and the J segment 2 bases; nucleotides outside the gene matches: 6. The V gene's germline CDR1 is MNHNS and CDR2 SASEGT. CDR3 length: 15 amino acids. CDR3: CASSDGGTGAYEQYF. CDR3 bases: TGTGCCAGCAGTGATGGGGGGACAGGCGCCTACGAGCAGTACTTC.

The gene calls are TRBV6-2 or TRBV6-3 and TRBJ2-7; D is possibly TRBD1 (8 bases). V was shortened by 6 bases and J by 2 bases, with 20 bases between the two germline ends. Germline V lookup: CDR1 MNHEY, CDR2 SVGEGT. This CDR3 contains 16 residues. CDR3 bases: TGTGCCAGCAGCCAAGAACAGGGGGGGAGGGCCTACGAGCAGTACTTC. It yields the protein CASSQEQGGRAYEQYF.

The chain joins TRBV5-8 to TRBJ2-3; no clear D. Trimming took off 1 base at V and 2 bases at J, with 11 bases between the two ends. The CDR3 is made up of 15 amino acids. Germline-derived CDR1 and CDR2 are SGHTS and YDEGEE. CDR3 amino acids: CASSLLGQTTDTQYF. CDR3 sequence (DNA): TGTGCCAGCAGCTTGCTTGGGCAGACCACAGATACGCAGTATTTT. The full variable domain, with the rest looked up from reference TRBV5-8 and TRBJ2-3, is EAGVTQSPTHLIKTRGQQATLRCSPISGHTSVYWYQQALGLGLQFLLWYDEGEERNRGNFPPRFSGRQFPNYSSELNVNALELEDSALYLCASSLLGQTTDTQYFGPGTRLTVL.

The rearrangement uses TRBV6-4 and TRBJ2-1, with 16 positions matching TRBD2. The CDR3 length is 18 residues. The V gene end was trimmed by 4 bases and the J gene end by 9 bases; junction bases not matched to a gene: 12. Germline V gene sequence: CDR1 MRHNA, CDR2 SNTAGT. Here the CDR3 DNA reads TGTGCCAGCAGTGTTCCGGGACTAGCGGGAGGGCCTATGTCTGAGCAGTTCTTC. It yields the protein CASSVPGLAGGPMSEQFF.